The 3 T cell receptor beta chains in this list originate from one sample, sequenced in a study of T cell responses to AZD1222 COVID-19 vaccine. Using immunoSEQ multiplex PCR, the repertoire was profiled, and TCRdb retains in-frame clones only, with some absent. The sample has about 110,000 clones; about nine tenths are singletons. The sequenced sample was peripheral blood, obtained 28 days after the second AZD1222 dose. The receptors stem from an adult who received the AZD1222 COVID-19 vaccine.

V is TRBV6-5 and J is TRBJ1-2; D possibly corresponds to TRBD1 (5 bases). The germline gives CDR1 MNHEY, CDR2 SVGAGI. With 0 bases removed from V and 8 bases from J, the gap between germline ends came to 10 bases. The CDR3 runs 13 residues. The CDR3 DNA follows: TGTGCCAGCAGTTACTCGGCAGGGTCCGGCTACACCTTC. Amino acids: CASSYSAGSGYTF.

The chain has TRBV3-1 (or the pseudogene TRBV3-2) and TRBJ2-2; D uncertain. The germline V gene encodes CDR1 LGHDT and CDR2 YNNKEL (reference sequence). This CDR3 has 13 amino acids. V lost 7 bases and J 6 bases, leaving 12 bases between the germline ends. In nucleotides, the CDR3 is TGTGCCAGCAACGCTTTTGCGGCCGGGGAGCTGTTTTTT. Residues: CASNAFAAGELFF.

The rearrangement uses TRBV20-1 and TRBJ1-2; D gene ambiguous. This CDR3 has 11 amino acids. Trimming removed 3 bases from V and 1 base from J, with 3 bases in between. The germline V gene encodes CDR1 DFQATT and CDR2 SNEGSKA (reference sequence). The CDR3 loop reads CSARVNYGYTF. In DNA, the CDR3 is TGCAGTGCTAGGGTTAACTATGGCTACACCTTC.